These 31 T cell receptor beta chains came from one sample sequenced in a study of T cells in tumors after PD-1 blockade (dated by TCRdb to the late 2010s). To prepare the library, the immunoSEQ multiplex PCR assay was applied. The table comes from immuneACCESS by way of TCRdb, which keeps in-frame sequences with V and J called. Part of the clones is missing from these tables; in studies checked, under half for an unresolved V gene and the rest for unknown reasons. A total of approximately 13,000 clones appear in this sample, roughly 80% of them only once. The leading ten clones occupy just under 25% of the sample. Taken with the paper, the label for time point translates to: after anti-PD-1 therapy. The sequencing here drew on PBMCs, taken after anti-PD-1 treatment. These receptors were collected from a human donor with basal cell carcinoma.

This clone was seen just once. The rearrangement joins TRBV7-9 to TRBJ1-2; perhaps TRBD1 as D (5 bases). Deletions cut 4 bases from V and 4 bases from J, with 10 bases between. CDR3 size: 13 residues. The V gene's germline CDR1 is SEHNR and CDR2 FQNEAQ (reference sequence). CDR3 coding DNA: TGTGCCAGCAGCTCCCCAGGGTCCTATGGCTACACCTTC. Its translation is CASSSPGSYGYTF.

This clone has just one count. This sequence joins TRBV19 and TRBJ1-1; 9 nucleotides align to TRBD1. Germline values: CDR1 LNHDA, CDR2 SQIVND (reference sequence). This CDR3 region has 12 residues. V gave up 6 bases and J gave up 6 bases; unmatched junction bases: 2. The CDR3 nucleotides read TGTGCCAGTAGAAGACAGGGGGCTGAAGCTTTCTTT. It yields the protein CASRRQGAEAFF.

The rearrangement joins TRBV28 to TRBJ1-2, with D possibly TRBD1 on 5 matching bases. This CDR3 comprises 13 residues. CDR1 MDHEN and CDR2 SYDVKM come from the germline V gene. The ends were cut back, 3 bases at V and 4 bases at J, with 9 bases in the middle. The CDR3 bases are TGTGCCAGCAGTTTGTCAGGGTTCTATGGCTACACCTTC. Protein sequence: CASSLSGFYGYTF.

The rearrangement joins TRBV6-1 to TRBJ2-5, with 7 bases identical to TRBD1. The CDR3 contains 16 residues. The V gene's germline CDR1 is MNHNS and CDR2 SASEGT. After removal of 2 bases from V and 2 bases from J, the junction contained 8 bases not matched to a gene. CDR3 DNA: TGTGCCAGCAGTGAACTGGCAGGGGGTCCGCAAGAGACCCAGTACTTC. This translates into CASSELAGGPQETQYF.

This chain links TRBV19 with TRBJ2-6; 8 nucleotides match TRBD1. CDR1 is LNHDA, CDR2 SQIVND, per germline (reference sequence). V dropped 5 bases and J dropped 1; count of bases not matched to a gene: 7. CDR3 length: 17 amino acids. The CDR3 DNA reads TGTGCCAGTAGTCCGACAGGGGCACTTTCTGGGGCCAACGTCCTGACTTTC. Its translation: CASSPTGALSGANVLTF.

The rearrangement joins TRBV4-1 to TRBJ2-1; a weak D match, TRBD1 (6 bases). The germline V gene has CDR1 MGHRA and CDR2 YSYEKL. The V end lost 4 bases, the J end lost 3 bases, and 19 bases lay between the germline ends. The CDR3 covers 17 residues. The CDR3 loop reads CASSLTPTGTFYNEQFF. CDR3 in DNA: TGCGCCAGCAGCCTCACACCGACAGGAACCTTCTACAATGAGCAGTTCTTC.

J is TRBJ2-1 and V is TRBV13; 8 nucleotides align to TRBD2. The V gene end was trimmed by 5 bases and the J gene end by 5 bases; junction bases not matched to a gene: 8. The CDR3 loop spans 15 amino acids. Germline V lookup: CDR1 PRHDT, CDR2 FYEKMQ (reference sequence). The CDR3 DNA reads TGTGCCAGCAGCGTCAGCGGGAGTTTCGACAATGAGCAGTTCTTC. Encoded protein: CASSVSGSFDNEQFF.

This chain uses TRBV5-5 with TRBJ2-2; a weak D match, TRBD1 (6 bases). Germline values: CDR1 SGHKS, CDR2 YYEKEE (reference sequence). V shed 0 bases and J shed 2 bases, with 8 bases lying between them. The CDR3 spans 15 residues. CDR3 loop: CASSLGTVNTGELFF. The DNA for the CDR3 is TGTGCCAGCAGCTTGGGGACAGTTAACACCGGGGAGCTGTTTTTT.

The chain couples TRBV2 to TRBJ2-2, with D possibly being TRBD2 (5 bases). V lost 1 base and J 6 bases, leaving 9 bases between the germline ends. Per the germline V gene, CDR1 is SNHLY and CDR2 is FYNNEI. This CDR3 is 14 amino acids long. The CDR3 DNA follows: TGTGCCAGCAGTGAAGTTCGGGGAGCCGGGGAGCTGTTTTTT. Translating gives CASSEVRGAGELFF. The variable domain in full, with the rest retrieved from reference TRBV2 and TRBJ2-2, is EPEVTQTPSHQVTQMGQEVILRCVPISNHLYFYWYRQILGQKVEFLVSFYNNEISEKSEIFDDQFSVERPDGSNFTLKIRSTKLEDSAMYFCASSEVRGAGELFFGEGSRLTVL.

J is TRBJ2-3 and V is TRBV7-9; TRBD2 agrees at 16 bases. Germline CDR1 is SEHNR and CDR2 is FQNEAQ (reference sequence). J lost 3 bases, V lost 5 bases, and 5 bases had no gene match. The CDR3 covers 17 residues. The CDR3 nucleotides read TGTGCCAGCAGCGCGGGGACTAGCGGGAGGGAGACAGATACGCAGTATTTT. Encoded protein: CASSAGTSGRETDTQYF. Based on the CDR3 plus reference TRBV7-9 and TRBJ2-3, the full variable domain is DTGVSQNPRHKITKRGQNVTFRCDPISEHNRLYWYRQTLGQGPEFLTYFQNEAQLEKSRLLSDRFSAERPKGSFSTLEIQRTEQGDSAMYLCASSAGTSGRETDTQYFGPGTRLTVL.

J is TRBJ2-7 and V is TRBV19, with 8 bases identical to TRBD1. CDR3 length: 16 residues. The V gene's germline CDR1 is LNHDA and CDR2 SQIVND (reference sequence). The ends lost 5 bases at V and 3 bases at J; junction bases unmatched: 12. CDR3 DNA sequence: TGTGCCAGTAGTCCCCCGACAGGGGCTTCCCTCTACGAGCAGTACTTC. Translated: CASSPPTGASLYEQYF.

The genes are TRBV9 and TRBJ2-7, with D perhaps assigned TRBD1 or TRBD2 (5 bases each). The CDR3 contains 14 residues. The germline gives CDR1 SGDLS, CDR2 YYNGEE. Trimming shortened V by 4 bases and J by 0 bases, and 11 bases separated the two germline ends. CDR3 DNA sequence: TGTGCCAGCAGCTACTCGGGGACCTCCTACGAGCAGTACTTC. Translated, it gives CASSYSGTSYEQYF.

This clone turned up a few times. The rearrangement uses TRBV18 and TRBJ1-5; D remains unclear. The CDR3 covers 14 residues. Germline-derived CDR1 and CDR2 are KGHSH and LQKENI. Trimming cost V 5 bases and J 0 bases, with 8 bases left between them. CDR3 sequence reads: CASSSDTSNQPQHF. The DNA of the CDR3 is TGTGCCAGCTCATCCGACACTAGCAATCAGCCCCAGCATTTT.

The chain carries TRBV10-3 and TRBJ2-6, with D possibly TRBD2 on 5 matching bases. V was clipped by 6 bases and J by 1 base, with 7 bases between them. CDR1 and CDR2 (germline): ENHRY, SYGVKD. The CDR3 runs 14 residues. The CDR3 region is CAIRGDSGANVLTF. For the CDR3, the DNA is TGTGCCATCAGGGGAGATTCTGGGGCCAACGTCCTGACTTTC.

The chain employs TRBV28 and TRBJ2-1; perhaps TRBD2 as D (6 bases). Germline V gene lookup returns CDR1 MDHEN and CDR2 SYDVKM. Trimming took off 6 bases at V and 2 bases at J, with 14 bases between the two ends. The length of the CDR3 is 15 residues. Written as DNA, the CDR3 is TGTGCCAGCAGCCCGGGACGGGGGACCTACAATGAGCAGTTCTTC. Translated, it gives CASSPGRGTYNEQFF.

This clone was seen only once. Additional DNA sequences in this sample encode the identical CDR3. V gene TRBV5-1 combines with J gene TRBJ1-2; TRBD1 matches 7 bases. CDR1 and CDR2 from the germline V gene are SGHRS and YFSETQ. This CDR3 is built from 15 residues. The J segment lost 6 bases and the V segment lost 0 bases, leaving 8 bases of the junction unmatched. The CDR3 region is CASSLDAGRGNGYTF. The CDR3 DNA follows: TGCGCCAGCAGCTTGGACGCCGGCAGGGGGAATGGCTACACCTTC.

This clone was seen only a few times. The CDR3 here is CASSETGGYNEQFF. CDR3 DNA sequence: TGCGCCAGCAGCGAGACAGGAGGATACAATGAGCAGTTCTTC. This chain connects TRBV5-1 to TRBJ2-1; maybe TRBD1 (6 bases). The CDR3 is 14 residues long. The germline gives CDR1 SGHRS, CDR2 YFSETQ. Trimming left V 4 bases short and J 4 bases short, with 12 bases between.

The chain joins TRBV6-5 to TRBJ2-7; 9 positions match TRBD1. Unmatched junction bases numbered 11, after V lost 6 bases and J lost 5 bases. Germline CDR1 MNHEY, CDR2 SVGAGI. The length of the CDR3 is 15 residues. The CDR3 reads CASRWTGEFWDEQYF. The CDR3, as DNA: TGTGCCAGCAGATGGACAGGGGAATTTTGGGACGAGCAGTACTTC.

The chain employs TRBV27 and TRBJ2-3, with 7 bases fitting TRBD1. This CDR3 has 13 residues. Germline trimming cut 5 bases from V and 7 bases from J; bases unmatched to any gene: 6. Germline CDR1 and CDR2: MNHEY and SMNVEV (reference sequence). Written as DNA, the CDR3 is TGTGCCAGCAGTCTCACAGGGGACCATACGCAGTATTTT. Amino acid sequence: CASSLTGDHTQYF.

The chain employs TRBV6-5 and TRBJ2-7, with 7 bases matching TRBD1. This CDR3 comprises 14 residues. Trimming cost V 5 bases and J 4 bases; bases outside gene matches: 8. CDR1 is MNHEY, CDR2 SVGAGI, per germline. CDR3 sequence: CASSPWRQGYEQYF. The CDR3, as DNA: TGTGCCAGCAGTCCATGGAGACAGGGTTACGAGCAGTACTTC.

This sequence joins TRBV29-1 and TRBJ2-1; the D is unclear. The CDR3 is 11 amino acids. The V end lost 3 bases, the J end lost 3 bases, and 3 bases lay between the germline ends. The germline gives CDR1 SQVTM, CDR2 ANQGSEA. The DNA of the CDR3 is TGCAGCGTTGACGACTACAATGAGCAGTTCTTC. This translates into CSVDDYNEQFF.

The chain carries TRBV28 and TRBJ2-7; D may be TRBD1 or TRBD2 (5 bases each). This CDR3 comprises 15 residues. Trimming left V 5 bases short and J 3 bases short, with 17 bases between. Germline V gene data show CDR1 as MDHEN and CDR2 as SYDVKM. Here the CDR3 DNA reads TGTGCCAGCAGTATAGCCGGGGCTCCGCGCTACGAGCAGTACTTC. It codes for CASSIAGAPRYEQYF.

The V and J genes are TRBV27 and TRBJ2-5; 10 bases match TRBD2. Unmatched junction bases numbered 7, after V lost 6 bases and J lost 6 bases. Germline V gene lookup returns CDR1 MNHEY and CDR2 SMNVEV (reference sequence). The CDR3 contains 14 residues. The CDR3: CASSGAGGLKTQYF. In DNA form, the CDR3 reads TGTGCCAGCAGCGGAGCGGGAGGGCTAAAGACCCAGTACTTC.

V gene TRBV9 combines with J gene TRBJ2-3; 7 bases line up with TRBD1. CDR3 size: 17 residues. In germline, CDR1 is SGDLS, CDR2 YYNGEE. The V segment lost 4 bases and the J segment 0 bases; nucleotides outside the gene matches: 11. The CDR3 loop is CASSPRSTGHSTDTQYF. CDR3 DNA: TGTGCCAGCAGCCCACGATCGACAGGGCATAGCACAGATACGCAGTATTTT.

The CDR3 protein is CASSQRDRVETQYF. For the CDR3, the DNA is TGTGCCAGCAGCCAGCGGGACAGGGTAGAGACCCAGTACTTC. The chain links TRBV3-1 (or the pseudogene TRBV3-2) to TRBJ2-5; TRBD1 matches at 9 bases. The CDR3 runs to 14 residues. Germline V gene sequence: CDR1 LGHDT, CDR2 YNNKEL (reference sequence). J gave up 4 bases and V 3 bases, and 3 bases lay outside the gene matches.

CDR3 region: CASSPTPNYGYTF. DNA of the CDR3: TGTGCCAGCAGCCCCACCCCTAACTATGGCTACACCTTC. The V gene is TRBV5-6, the J gene TRBJ1-2; D gene ambiguous. Trimming took off 4 bases at V and 0 bases at J, with 7 bases between the two ends. CDR1 and CDR2 from the germline V gene are SGHDT and YYEEEE. The CDR3 spans 13 residues.

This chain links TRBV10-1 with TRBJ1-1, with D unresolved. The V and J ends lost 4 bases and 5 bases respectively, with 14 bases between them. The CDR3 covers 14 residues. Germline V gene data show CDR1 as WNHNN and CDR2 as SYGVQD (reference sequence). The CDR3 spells CASSGLREGTEAFF. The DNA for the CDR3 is TGCGCCAGCAGTGGGTTAAGGGAAGGAACTGAAGCTTTCTTT.

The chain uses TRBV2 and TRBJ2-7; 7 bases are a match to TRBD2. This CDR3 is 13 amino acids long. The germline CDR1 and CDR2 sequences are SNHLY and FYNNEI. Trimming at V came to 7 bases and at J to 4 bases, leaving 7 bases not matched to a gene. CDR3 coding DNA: TGTGCCAGCACCCGGGCGGGAGTTTACGAGCAGTACTTC. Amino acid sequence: CASTRAGVYEQYF.

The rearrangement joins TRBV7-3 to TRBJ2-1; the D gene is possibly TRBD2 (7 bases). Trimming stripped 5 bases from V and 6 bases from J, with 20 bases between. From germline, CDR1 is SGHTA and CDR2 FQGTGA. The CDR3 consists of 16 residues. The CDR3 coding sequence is TGTGCCAGCAGCCATACGGCCCTAGGGGGGGTCAATGAGCAGTTCTTC. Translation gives CASSHTALGGVNEQFF. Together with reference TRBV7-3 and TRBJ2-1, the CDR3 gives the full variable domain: GAGVSQTPSNKVTEKGKYVELRCDPISGHTALYWYRQSLGQGPEFLIYFQGTGAADDSGLPNDRFFAVRPEGSVSTLKIQRTERGDSAVYLCASSHTALGGVNEQFFGPGTRLTVL.

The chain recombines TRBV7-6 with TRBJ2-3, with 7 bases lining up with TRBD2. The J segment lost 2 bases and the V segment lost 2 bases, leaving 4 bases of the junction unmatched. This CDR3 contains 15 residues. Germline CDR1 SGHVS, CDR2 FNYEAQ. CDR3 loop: CASSLRLADTDTQYF. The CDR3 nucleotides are TGTGCCAGCAGCTTACGGCTAGCGGACACAGATACGCAGTATTTT. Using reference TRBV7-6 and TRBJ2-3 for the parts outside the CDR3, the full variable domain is GAGVSQSPRYKVTKRGQDVALRCDPISGHVSLYWYRQALGQGPEFLTYFNYEAQQDKSGLPNDRFSAERPEGSISTLTIQRTEQRDSAMYRCASSLRLADTDTQYFGPGTRLTVL.

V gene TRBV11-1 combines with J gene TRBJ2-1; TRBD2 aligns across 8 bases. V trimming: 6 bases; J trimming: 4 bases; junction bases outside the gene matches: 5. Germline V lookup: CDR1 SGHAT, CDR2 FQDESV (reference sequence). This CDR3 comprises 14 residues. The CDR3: CASRPIAGYNEQFF. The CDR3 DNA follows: TGTGCCAGCAGACCCATAGCGGGATACAATGAGCAGTTCTTC.